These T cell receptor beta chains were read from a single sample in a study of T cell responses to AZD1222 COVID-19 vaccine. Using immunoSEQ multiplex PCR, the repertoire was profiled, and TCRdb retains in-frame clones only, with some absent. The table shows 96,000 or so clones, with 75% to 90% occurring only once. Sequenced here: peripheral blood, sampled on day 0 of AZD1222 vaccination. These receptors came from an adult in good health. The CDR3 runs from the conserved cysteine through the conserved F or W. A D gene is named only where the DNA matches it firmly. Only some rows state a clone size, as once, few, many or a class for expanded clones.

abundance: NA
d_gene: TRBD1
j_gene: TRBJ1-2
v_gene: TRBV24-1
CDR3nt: TGTGCCACCAGTGATGGGACAGTTCTGAGGGATGGCTACACCTTC
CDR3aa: CATSDGTVLRDGYTF

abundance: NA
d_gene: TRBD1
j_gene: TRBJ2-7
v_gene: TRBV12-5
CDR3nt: TGTGCTAGTGGTTTTCGGACAGGGATCGAGCAGTACTTC
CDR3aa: CASGFRTGIEQYF

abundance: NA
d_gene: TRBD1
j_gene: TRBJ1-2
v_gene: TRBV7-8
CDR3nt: TGTGCCAGCAGCCCACACGGGACAGGGGTTAACTATGGCTACACCTTC
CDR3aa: CASSPHGTGVNYGYTF

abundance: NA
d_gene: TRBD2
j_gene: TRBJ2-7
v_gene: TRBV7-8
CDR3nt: TGTGCCAGCAGCCGATCTGGCGGGAGCCGGGGGGCCTACGAGCAGTACTTC
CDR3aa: CASSRSGGSRGAYEQYF

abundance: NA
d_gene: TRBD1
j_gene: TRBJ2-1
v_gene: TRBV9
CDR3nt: TGTGCCAGCAGCCCGACGGACAGGGGCAATGAGCAGTTCTTC
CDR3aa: CASSPTDRGNEQFF

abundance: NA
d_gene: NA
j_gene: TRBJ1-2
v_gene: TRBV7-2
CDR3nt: TGTGCCAGCAGCTTAGCAGGGGCCCCCCTCTATGGCTACACCTTC
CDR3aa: CASSLAGAPLYGYTF

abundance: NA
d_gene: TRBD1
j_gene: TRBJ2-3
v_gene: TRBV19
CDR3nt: TGTGCCACCGGGACAGGACCAAGCACAGATACGCAGTATTTT
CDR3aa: CATGTGPSTDTQYF

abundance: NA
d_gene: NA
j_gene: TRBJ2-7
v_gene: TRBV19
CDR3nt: TGTGCCAGTAGTATCACCCGGGAGTACGAGCAGTACTTC
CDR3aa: CASSITREYEQYF

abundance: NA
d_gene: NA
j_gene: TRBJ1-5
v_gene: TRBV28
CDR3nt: TGTGCCAGCAGTTTTCATGAGGATAGCAATCAGCCCCAGCATTTT
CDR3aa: CASSFHEDSNQPQHF

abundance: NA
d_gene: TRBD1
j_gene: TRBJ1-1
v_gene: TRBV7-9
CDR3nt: TGTGCCAGCAGCCCCAGGACAGGGGACACTGAAGCTTTCTTT
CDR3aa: CASSPRTGDTEAFF

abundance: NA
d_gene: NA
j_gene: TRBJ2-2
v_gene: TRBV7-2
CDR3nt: TGTGCCAGCAGCCTCTCCGGGCCCTCGGCCGGGGAGCTGTTTTTT
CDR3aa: CASSLSGPSAGELFF

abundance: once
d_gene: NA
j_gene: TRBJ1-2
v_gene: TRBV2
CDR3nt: TGTGCCAGCAGCGCCAGGCCTAACTATGGCTACACCTTC
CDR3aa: CASSARPNYGYTF

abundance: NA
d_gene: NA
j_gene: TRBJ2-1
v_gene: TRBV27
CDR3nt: TGTGCCAGCATGACCTGGGACAATGAGCAGTTCTTC
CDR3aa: CASMTWDNEQFF

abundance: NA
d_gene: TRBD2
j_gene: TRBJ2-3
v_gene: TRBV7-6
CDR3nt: TGTGCCAGCACCCGACTAGCGGGAGCTAGCACAGATACGCAGTATTTT
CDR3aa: CASTRLAGASTDTQYF

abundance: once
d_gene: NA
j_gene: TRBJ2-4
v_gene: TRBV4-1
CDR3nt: TGCGCCAGCAGCCGAGCGACAGCAGGGGCTGACATTCAGTACTTC
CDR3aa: CASSRATAGADIQYF

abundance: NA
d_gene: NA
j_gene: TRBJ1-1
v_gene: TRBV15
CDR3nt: TGTGCCACCAGCAGGCGAGGTGGGGGCGGCACTGAAGCTTTCTTT
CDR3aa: CATSRRGGGGTEAFF

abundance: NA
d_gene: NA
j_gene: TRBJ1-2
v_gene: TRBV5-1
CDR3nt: TGCGCCAGCACTGAGGCGGGGAAGGGCTACACCTTC
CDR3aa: CASTEAGKGYTF

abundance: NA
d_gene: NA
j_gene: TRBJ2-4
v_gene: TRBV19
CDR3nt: TGTGCCAGTAGTCAGATCGAAGCAGGGAACATTCAGTACTTC
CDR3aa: CASSQIEAGNIQYF

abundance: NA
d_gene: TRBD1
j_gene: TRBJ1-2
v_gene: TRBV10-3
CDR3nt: TGTGCCAACGGGGCGGGACAGGGGGCGAACTATGGCTACACCTTC
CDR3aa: CANGAGQGANYGYTF

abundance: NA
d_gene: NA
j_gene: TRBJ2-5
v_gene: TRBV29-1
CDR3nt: TGCAGCACTGGCCAGGGACGGGAGACCCAGTACTTC
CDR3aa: CSTGQGRETQYF

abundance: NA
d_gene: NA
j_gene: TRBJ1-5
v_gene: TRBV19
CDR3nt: TGTGCCACCCTCGACAATCCGGGGGGCACCAGCAATCAGCCCCAGCATTTT
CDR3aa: CATLDNPGGTSNQPQHF

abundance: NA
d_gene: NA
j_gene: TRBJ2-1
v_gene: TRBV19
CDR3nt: TGTGCCAGTACGGGATGGTCCTACAATGAGCAGTTCTTC
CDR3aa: CASTGWSYNEQFF

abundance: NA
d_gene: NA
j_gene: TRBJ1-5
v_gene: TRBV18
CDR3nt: TGTGCCAGCTCACCGGGGAGCAATCAGCCCCAGCATTTT
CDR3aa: CASSPGSNQPQHF

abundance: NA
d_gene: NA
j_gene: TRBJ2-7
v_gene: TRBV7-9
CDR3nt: TGTGCCAGCAGCTTAAGCTCTCTATCCTACGAGCAGTACTTC
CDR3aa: CASSLSSLSYEQYF

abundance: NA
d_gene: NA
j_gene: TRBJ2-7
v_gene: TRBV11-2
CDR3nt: TGTGCCAGCAGCTTCGCCGGGTGGGGCTCCTACGAGCAGTACTTC
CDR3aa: CASSFAGWGSYEQYF

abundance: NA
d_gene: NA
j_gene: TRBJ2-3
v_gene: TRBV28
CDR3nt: TGTGCCAGCAGGATCTTAAGCACAGATACGCAGTATTTT
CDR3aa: CASRILSTDTQYF

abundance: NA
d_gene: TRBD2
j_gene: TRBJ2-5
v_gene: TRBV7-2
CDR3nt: TGTGCCAGCAGCACCCTAGCGGGAGGGGAGACCCAGTACTTC
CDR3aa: CASSTLAGGETQYF

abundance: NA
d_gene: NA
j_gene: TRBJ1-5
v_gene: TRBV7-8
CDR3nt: TGTGCCAGCAGCTTAAGGGCAGGATTGAATCAGCCCCAGCATTTT
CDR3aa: CASSLRAGLNQPQHF

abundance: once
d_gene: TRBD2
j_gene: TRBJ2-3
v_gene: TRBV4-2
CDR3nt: TGTGCCAGCAGCCAAGACCCAGCGGGAGGCACAGATACGCAGTATTTT
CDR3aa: CASSQDPAGGTDTQYF

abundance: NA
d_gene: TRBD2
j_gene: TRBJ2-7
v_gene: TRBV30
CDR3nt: TGTGCCTGGACCAACTATTGGGGAGCGGGAGAAAACGACGAGCAGTACTTC
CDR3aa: CAWTNYWGAGENDEQYF

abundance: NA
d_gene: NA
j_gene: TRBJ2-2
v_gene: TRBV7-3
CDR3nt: TGTGCCAGCAGCTCGATCCGGGCGGGGGAGCTGTTTTTT
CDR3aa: CASSSIRAGELFF

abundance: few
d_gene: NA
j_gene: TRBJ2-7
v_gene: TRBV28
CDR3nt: TGTGCCACTTCAGCGGATACTTCCGGGAAGCAGTACTTC
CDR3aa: CATSADTSGKQYF

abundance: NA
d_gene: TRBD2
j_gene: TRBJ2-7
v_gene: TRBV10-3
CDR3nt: TGTGCCATCAGTCCCCGGACTAGCGGCTCCTACGAGCAGTACTTC
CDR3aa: CAISPRTSGSYEQYF

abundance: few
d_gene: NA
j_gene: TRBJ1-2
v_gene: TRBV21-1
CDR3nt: TGTGCCAGCAGCGGGTGGACAGCGCTCAGCTATGGCTACACCTTC
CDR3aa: CASSGWTALSYGYTF

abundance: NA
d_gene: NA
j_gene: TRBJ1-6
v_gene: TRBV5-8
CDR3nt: TGTGCCAGCAGCTTAAAACAGGGCTATAATTCACCCCTCCACTTT
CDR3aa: CASSLKQGYNSPLHF

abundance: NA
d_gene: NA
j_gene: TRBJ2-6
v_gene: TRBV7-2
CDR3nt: TGTGCCAGCAGCAACCGACAGCCTGGGGCCAACGTCCTGACTTTC
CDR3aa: CASSNRQPGANVLTF

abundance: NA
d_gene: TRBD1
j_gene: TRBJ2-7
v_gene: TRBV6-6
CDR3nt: TGTGCCAGCGGGGAGGGGGACAGGGCGTCCTACGAGCAGTACTTC
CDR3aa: CASGEGDRASYEQYF

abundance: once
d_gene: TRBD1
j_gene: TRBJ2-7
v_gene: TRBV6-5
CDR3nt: TGTGCCAGCAGAGTACAGGGGGCGGAGAGATACGAGCAGTACTTC
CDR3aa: CASRVQGAERYEQYF

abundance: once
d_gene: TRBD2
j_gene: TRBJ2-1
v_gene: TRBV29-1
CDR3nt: TGCAGCGTCCATAGCGGGAGTTCCGATGATGAGCAGTTCTTC
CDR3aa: CSVHSGSSDDEQFF

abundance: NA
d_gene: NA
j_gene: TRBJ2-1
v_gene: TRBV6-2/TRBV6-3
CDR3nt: TGTGCCAGCAGTTACTCCTGGGGTAGCGGCGATGAGCAGTTCTTC
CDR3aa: CASSYSWGSGDEQFF

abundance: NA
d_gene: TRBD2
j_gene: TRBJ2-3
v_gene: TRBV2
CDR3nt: TGTGCCAGCAACGAGAGGGGCACTAGCGGAAGCACAGATACGCAGTATTTT
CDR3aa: CASNERGTSGSTDTQYF

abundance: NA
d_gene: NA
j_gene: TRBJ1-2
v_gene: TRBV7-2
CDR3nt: TGTGCCAGCAGCTTAATGGCGGGTACCAACTATGGCTACACCTTC
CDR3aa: CASSLMAGTNYGYTF

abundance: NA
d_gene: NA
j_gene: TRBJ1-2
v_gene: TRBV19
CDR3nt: TGTGCCAGTAGTATAGGTGACTATGGCTACACCTTC
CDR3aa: CASSIGDYGYTF

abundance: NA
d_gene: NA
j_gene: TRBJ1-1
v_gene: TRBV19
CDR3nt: TGTGCCAGTAGTATCCCCGGGCCTTCGGAAGCTTTCTTT
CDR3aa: CASSIPGPSEAFF

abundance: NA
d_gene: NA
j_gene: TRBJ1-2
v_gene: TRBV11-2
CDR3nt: TGTGCCAGCAGCTTATGGGTGGTGCAGGGTGACTATGGCTACACCTTC
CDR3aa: CASSLWVVQGDYGYTF

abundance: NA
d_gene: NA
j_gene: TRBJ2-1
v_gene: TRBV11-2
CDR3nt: TGTGCCAGCAGCTTTGGGCGCGGGACCTACAATGAGCAGTTCTTC
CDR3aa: CASSFGRGTYNEQFF

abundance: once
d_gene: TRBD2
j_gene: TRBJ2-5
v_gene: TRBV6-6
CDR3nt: TGTGCCAGCAGACCCCCGGGGGGGACAGAGACCCAGTACTTC
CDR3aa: CASRPPGGTETQYF

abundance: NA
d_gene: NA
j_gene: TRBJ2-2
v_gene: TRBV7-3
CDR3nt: TGTGCCAGCAGCCACACGGCGGGGGAGCTGTTTTTT
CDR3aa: CASSHTAGELFF